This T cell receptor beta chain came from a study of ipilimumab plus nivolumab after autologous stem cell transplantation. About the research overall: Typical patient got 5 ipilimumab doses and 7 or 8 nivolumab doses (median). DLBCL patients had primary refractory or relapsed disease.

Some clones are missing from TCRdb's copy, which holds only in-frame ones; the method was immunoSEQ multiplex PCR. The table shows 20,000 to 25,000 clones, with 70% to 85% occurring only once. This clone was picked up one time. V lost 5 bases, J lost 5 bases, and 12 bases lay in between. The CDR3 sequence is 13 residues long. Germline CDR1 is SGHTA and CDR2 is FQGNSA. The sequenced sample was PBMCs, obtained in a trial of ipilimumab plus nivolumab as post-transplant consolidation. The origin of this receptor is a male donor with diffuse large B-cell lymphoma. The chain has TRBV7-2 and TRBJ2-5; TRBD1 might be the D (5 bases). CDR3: CASSPGLAETQYF. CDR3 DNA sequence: TGTGCCAGCAGCCCAGGGTTGGCGGAGACCCAGTACTTC.